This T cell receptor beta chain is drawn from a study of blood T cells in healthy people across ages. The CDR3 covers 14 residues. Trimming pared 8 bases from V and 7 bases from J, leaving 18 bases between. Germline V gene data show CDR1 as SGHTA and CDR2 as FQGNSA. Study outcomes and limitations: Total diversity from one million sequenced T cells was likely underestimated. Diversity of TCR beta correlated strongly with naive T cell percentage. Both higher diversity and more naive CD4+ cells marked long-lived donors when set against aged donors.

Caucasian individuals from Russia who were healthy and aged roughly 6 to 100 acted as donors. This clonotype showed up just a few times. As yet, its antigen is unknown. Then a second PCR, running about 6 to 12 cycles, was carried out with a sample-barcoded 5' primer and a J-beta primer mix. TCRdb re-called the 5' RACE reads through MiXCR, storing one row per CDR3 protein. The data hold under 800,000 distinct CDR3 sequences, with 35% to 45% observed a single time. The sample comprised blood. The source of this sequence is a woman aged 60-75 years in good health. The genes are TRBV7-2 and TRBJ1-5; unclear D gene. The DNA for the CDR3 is TGTGCCAGCGTTCGCGGGCCGGAGGAACAGCCCCAGCATTTT. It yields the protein CASVRGPEEQPQHF.